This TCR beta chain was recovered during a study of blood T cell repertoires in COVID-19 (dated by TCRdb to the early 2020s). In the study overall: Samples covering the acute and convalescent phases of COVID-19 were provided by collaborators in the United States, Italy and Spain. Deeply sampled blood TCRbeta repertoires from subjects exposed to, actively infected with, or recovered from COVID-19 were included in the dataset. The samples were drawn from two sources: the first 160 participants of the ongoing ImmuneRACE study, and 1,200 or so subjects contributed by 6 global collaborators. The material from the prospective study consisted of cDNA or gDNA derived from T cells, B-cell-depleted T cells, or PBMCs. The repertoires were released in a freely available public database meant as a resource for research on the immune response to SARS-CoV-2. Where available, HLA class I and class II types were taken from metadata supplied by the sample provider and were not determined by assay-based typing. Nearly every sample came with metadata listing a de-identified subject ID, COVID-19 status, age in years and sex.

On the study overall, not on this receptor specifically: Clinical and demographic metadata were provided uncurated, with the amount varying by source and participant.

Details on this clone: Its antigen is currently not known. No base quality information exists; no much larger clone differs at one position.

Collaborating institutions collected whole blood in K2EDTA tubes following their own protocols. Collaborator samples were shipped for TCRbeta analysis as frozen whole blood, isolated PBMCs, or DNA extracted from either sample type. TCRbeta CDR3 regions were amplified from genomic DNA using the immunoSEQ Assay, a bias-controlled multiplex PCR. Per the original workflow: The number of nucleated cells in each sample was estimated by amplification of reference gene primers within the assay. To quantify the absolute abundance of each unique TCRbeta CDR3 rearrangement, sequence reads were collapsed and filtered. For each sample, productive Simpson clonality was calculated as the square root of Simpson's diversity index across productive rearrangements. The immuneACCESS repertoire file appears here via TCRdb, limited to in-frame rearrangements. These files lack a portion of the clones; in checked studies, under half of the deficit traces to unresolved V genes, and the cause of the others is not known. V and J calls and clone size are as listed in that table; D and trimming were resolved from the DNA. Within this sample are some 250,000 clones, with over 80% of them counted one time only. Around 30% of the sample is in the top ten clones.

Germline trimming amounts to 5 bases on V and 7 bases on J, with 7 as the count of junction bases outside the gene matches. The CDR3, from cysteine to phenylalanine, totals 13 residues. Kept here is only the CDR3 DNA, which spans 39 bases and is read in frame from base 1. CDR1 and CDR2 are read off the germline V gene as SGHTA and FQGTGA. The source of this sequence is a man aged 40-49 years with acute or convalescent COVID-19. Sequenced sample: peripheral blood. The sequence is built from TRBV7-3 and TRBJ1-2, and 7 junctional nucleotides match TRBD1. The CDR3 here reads CASSVSPGGGYTF. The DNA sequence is TGTGCCAGCAGCGTATCCCCAGGGGGTGGCTACACCTTC.